This TCR beta chain was captured in a study of Ad26.COV2.S vaccination and SARS-CoV-2 variants. General study findings and limits: Whether participants received vaccine or placebo, their non-spike TCR breadth was similar. An underestimation of total T cell responses may have resulted from the TCR breadth and depth analyses.

The CDR3 spans 12 residues. V lost 4 bases and J 6 bases, leaving 7 bases between the germline ends. Germline V lookup: CDR1 SGHRS, CDR2 YFSETQ. On this clone: The antigen remains undetermined.

The data were produced by immunoSEQ multiplex PCR, yet TCRdb's version contains in-frame clones alone and is incomplete. The sample holds roughly 680,000 clones, roughly 90% seen once. Treatment specified: about 20 received Ad26.COV2.S at low or high dose, single or two shots; roughly five received placebo; per-sample allocation not given. Repertoires come from day 63 after the first vaccine or placebo injection. The TCR was taken from a person aged 18-65 years who received the Ad26.COV2.S COVID-19 vaccine or a placebo. Sequences were derived from peripheral blood, sampled in a trial of Ad26.COV2.S vaccine versus placebo. The genes are TRBV5-1 and TRBJ1-4; perhaps TRBD1 as D (5 bases). DNA for the CDR3: TGCGCCAGCAGCGAGGGACATGAAAAACTGTTTTTT. It encodes CASSEGHEKLFF.